This is a list of T cell receptor beta chains from one sample in a study of regulatory dendritic cells for organ transplantation. Clones were read by immunoSEQ multiplex PCR, and TCRdb kept only the in-frame ones, dropping some. Of more than 20,000 clones listed, 85% are singletons. The antigens of these receptors remain unknown. Sample: naive CD4+ T cells from blood cultured with dendritic cells. Every receptor here comes from a human donor in good health. Both conserved end residues are part of each CDR3. A D gene is named only where the DNA matches it firmly. Clone size, where shown, is once, few, many, or a class for clones that have expanded.

D gene	J gene	clone size	V gene	CDR3 length	CDR3 protein	CDR3 DNA
NA	TRBJ2-7	NA	TRBV10-3	14	CAISERGLVYEQYF	TGTGCCATCAGTGAGCGGGGGCTGGTCTACGAGCAGTACTTC
TRBD2	TRBJ2-1	NA	TRBV19	17	CASSRPSGALTRTEQFF	TGTGCCAGTAGTAGGCCTAGCGGGGCCCTAACGAGAACTGAGCAGTTCTTC
NA	TRBJ2-1	NA	TRBV10-3	14	CAISEGLAGNEQFF	TGTGCCATCAGTGAGGGCTTGGCGGGAAATGAGCAGTTCTTC
NA	TRBJ2-7	NA	TRBV7-2	15	CASSIGPGASYEQYF	TGTGCCAGCAGCATCGGGCCTGGGGCCTCCTACGAGCAGTACTTC
NA	TRBJ2-3	NA	TRBV4-3	17	CASSQVSAGTPGDTQYF	TGCGCCAGCAGCCAAGTTTCCGCGGGGACCCCAGGAGATACGCAGTATTTT
NA	TRBJ2-1	NA	TRBV27	13	CASRPQDRSEQFF	TGTGCCAGCAGGCCACAAGACAGGAGTGAGCAGTTCTTC
NA	TRBJ1-3	once	TRBV9	16	CASSAAPFGYGNTIYF	TGTGCCAGCAGCGCCGCTCCTTTTGGTTACGGAAACACCATATATTTT
NA	TRBJ2-6	once	TRBV9	18	CASSVRDGSISGANVLTF	TGTGCCAGCAGCGTGAGGGACGGATCCATCTCTGGGGCCAACGTCCTGACTTTC
NA	TRBJ2-1	NA	TRBV7-2	16	CASSLLSGSSYNEQFF	TGTGCCAGCAGCTTACTTAGCGGTAGCTCCTACAATGAGCAGTTCTTC
NA	TRBJ2-5	NA	TRBV7-2	16	CASSITGSSGQETQYF	TGTGCCAGCAGCATAACAGGGAGCAGCGGTCAAGAGACCCAGTACTTC
NA	TRBJ1-3	NA	TRBV5-1	16	CASSLEQGSSGNTIYF	TGCGCCAGCAGCTTGGAGCAGGGCTCCTCTGGAAACACCATATATTTT
NA	TRBJ1-2	few	TRBV9	12	CASSVAMGGYTF	TGTGCCAGCAGCGTAGCTATGGGGGGCTACACCTTC
NA	TRBJ2-4	once	TRBV6-1	14	CASSGDLAKNIQYF	TGTGCCAGCAGCGGAGACCTGGCCAAAAACATTCAGTACTTC
TRBD1	TRBJ1-3	once	TRBV28	16	CASSLWDRGSGNTIYF	TGTGCCAGCAGTTTATGGGACAGGGGCTCTGGAAACACCATATATTTT
NA	TRBJ1-3	NA	TRBV9	16	CASSVSVRDGTNTIYF	TGTGCCAGCAGCGTTTCCGTCAGGGATGGAACAAACACCATATATTTT
TRBD1	TRBJ2-7	NA	TRBV11-2	17	CASSPLRRTGSTYEQYF	TGTGCCAGCAGCCCATTACGACGGACAGGGTCGACCTACGAGCAGTACTTC